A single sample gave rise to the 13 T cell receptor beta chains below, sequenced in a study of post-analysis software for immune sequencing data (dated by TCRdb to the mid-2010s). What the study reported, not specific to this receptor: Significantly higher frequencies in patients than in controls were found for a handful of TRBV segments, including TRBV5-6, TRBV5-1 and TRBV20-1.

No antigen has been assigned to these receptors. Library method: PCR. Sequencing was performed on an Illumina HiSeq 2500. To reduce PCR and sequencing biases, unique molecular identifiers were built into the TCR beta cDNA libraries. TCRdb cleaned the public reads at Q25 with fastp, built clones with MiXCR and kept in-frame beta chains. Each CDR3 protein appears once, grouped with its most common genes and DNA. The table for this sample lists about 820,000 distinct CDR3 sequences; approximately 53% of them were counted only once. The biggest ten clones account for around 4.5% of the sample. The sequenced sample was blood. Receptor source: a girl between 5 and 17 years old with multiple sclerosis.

The CDR3, as DNA: TGCGCCAGCAGCTCTCATTCCGGGACAGGGAATCGGAAGCAGTACTTC. Amino acid sequence: CASSSHSGTGNRKQYF. The chain uses TRBV5-1 and TRBJ2-7; 9 positions match TRBD1. The CDR3 is 16 residues long. After removal of 3 bases from V and 8 bases from J, the junction contained 15 bases not matched to a gene. Germline loops: CDR1 SGHRS, CDR2 YFSETQ.

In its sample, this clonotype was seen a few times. Here the CDR3 reads CATDAQGADTQYF. The DNA of the CDR3 is TGTGCCACCGACGCACAGGGAGCAGATACGCAGTATTTT. This chain links TRBV10-3 with TRBJ2-3; TRBD1 is a possible D gene (6 bases). The ends were cut back, 10 bases at V and 4 bases at J, with 15 bases in the middle. This CDR3 is 13 amino acids long. Germline-derived CDR1 and CDR2 are ENHRY and SYGVKD.

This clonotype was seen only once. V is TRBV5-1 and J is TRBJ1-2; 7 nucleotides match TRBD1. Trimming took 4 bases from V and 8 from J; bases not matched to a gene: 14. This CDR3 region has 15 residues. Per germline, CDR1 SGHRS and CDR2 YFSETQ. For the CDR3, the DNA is TGCGCCAGCAGCACGGGGACAGCGCGTGGGAGAGGCTACACCTTC. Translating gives CASSTGTARGRGYTF.

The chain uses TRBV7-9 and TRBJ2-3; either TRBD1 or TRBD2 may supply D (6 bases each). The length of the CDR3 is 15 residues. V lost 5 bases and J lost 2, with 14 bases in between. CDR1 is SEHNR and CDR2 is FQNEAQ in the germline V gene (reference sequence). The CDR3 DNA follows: TGTGCCAGCAGCACCCCGAGGGGGGACACAGATACGCAGTATTTT. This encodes CASSTPRGDTDTQYF.

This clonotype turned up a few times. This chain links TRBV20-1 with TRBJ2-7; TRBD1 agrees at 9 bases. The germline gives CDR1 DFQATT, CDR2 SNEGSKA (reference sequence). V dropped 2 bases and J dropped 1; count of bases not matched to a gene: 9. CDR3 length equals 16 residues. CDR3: CSARRLGDRVSYEQYF. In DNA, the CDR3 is TGCAGTGCTAGAAGACTTGGGGACAGGGTATCCTACGAGCAGTACTTC.

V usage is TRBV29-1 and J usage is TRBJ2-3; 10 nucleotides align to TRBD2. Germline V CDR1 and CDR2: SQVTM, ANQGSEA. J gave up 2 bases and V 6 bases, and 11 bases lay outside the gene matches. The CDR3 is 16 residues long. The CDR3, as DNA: TGCAGCGTGCTCCGAACCGGGACTAGCGTCACAGATACGCAGTATTTT. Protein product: CSVLRTGTSVTDTQYF.

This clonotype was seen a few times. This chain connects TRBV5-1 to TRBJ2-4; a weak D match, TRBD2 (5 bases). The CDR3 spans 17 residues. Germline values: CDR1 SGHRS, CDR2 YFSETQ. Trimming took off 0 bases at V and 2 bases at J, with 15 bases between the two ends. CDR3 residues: CASSLEPGPGSKNIQYF. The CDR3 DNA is TGCGCCAGCAGCTTGGAACCGGGCCCGGGGTCCAAAAACATTCAGTACTTC.

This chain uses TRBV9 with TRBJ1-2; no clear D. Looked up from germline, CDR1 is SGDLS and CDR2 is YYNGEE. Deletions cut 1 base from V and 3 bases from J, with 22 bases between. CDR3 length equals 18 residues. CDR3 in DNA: TGTGCCAGCAGCGTACCGGTCACCCCTGAGGCGGTTGACTATGGCTACACCTTC. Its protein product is CASSVPVTPEAVDYGYTF.

DNA for the CDR3: TGTGCCAGCAGTTATGCCGGGGGCTTCTACACCTTC. It translates to CASSYAGGFYTF. This chain joins TRBV6-6 and TRBJ1-2, with TRBD1 as a possible D gene (6 bases). The length of the CDR3 is 12 residues. Trimming took off 3 bases at V and 10 bases at J, with 12 bases between the two ends. CDR1 MNHNY and CDR2 SVGAGI come from the germline V gene (reference sequence).

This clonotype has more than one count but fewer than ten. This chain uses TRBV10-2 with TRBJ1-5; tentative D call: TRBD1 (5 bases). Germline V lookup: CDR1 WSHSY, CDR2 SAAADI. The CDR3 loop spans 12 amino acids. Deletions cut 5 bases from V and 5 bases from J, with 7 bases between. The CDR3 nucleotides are TGCGCCAGCAGTCAGGGCTATCAGCCCCAGCATTTT. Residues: CASSQGYQPQHF.

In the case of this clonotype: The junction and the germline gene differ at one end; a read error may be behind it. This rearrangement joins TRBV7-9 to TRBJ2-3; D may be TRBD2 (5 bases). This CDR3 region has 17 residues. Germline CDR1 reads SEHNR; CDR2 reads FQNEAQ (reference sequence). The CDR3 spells CARSLTLTSAATDTQYF. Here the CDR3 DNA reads TGTGCCCGCAGCTTAACTCTGACGTCAGCGGCCACAGATACGCAGTATTTT.

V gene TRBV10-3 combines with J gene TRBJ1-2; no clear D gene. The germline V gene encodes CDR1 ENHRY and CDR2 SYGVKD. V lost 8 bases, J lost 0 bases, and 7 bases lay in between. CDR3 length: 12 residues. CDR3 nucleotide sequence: TGTGCCATCCCGGAGGCTAACTATGGCTACACCTTC. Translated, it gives CAIPEANYGYTF.

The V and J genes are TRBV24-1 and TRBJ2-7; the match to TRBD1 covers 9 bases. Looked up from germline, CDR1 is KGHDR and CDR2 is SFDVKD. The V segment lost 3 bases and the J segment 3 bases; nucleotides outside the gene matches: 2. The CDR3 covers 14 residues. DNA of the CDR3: TGTGCCACCAGTGATGGGACAGGGAGCTACGAGCAGTACTTC. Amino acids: CATSDGTGSYEQYF.